A single T cell receptor (beta chain) is shown here with its context. What it binds is unknown. Researchers partitioned CD4+ cells into CD45RA+ naive and CD45RA-negative memory subsets. The sample originates from a study of shared clonotypes between healthy human individuals. Assay execution proceeded at the deep level. Profiling relied on immunoSEQ multiplex PCR, and the TCRdb table lists in-frame clones only, not all of them. The top ten hold 0.13% of the sample, which has some 2,000,000 clones, 85% to 95% seen once. The study, taken as a whole, reports: Sharing across several donors was seen in 5% to 5.5% of naive CD4 clonotypes.

The CDR3 consists of 15 residues. V was cut by 7 bases and J by 7 bases, with 19 bases left in between. The germline CDR1 and CDR2 sequences are LNHDA and SQIVND (reference sequence). The sequencing sample was made of naive CD4+ T cells sorted from blood. The subset: CD45RA+ positively selected. This receptor was obtained from a man between 18 and 35 years old in good health. The chain carries TRBV19 and TRBJ1-4; the D gene is possibly TRBD1 (6 bases). As DNA, the CDR3 is TGTGCCAGTACCCAATTAGCCGGGGGCGTTGAAAAACTGTTTTTT. Its protein product is CASTQLAGGVEKLFF.